The 8 T cell receptor beta chains below come from one sample, sequenced in a study of OX40 agonist ivuxolimab in advanced cancers. The method was immunoSEQ multiplex PCR; TCRdb's version includes in-frame clones alone and lacks a portion of them. The table shows around 92,000 clones, with approximately 93% occurring only once. The sample consisted of CD4+ or CD8+ T cells sorted from blood, taken in a trial of the OX40 agonist ivuxolimab. These receptors were collected from an adult with an advanced solid tumor such as melanoma, head and neck, liver or kidney cancer.

The rearrangement uses TRBV5-4 and TRBJ2-1, with 8 bases aligning to TRBD2. Germline lookup yields CDR1 SGHNT and CDR2 YYREEE (reference sequence). This CDR3 is built from 16 residues. V shed 0 bases and J 4 bases; nucleotides not matched to a gene: 6. The CDR3 protein is CASSLVWTSLYNEQFF. The CDR3 DNA reads as TGTGCCAGCAGCTTGGTTTGGACTAGCCTTTACAATGAGCAGTTCTTC.

This clone showed up just once. The chain links TRBV14 to TRBJ1-1; D uncertain. The CDR3 consists of 13 residues. In germline, CDR1 is SGHDN, CDR2 FVKESK. The ends were cut back, 0 bases at V and 4 bases at J, with 6 bases in the middle. CDR3 bases: TGTGCCAGCAGCCAAGATCTGGGCACTGAAGCTTTCTTT. It encodes CASSQDLGTEAFF.

V is TRBV28 and J is TRBJ1-2, with TRBD1 matching 7 bases. Losses at the gene ends were 6 bases for V and 3 bases for J; bases not matched to a gene: 10. Germline CDR1 reads MDHEN; CDR2 reads SYDVKM. CDR3 length: 15 residues. CDR3 nucleotide sequence: TGTGCCAGCAGCGGAGAACAGGGGTTTCACTATGGCTACACCTTC. Amino acid sequence: CASSGEQGFHYGYTF.

The chain uses TRBV19 and TRBJ2-3; D possibly matches TRBD1 or TRBD2 (5 bases each). Germline V gene data show CDR1 as LNHDA and CDR2 as SQIVND (reference sequence). Trimming removed 2 bases from V and 6 bases from J, with 6 bases in between. The CDR3 runs 12 residues. CDR3 protein: CASSIWGDTQYF. DNA for the CDR3: TGTGCCAGTAGTATATGGGGGGATACGCAGTATTTT.

The chain couples TRBV6-1 to TRBJ1-5; no definite D call. The CDR3 is 14 residues long. The ends were cut back, 1 base at V and 3 bases at J, with 7 bases in the middle. Germline-derived CDR1 and CDR2 are MNHNS and SASEGT. DNA of the CDR3: TGTGCCAGCAGTGAAGGGTTCGTCAATCAGCCCCAGCATTTT. This codes for CASSEGFVNQPQHF.

This clone was seen once. The rearrangement uses TRBV5-1 and TRBJ1-1; perhaps TRBD1 as D (6 bases). CDR1 SGHRS and CDR2 YFSETQ come from the germline V gene. V was cut by 4 bases and J by 4 bases, with 14 bases left in between. The CDR3 totals 14 residues. The CDR3 region has the DNA TGCGCCAGCAGCCAAGGAGGAGGGGGCACTGAAGCTTTCTTT. Encoded protein: CASSQGGGGTEAFF.

V usage is TRBV28 and J usage is TRBJ1-4; a possible D gene is TRBD1 (6 bases). The V gene lost 2 bases and the J gene lost 8 bases, with 12 bases spanning the gap. The CDR3 is 14 residues long. Germline loops: CDR1 MDHEN, CDR2 SYDVKM. This CDR3 reads CASSLGGAREKLFF. In nucleotides, the CDR3 is TGTGCCAGCAGTTTAGGGGGGGCGAGGGAAAAACTGTTTTTT.

CDR3 loop: CASSLTARSTEAFF. CDR3 in DNA: TGCGCCAGCAGCTTGACGGCGCGGAGCACTGAAGCTTTCTTT. This rearrangement joins TRBV5-1 to TRBJ1-1, with no clear D. The CDR3 is 14 amino acids. V was cut by 1 base and J by 4 bases, with 11 bases left in between. CDR1 and CDR2 (germline): SGHRS, YFSETQ.